The present entry profiles one T cell receptor beta chain with its context. The antigen remains unidentified. TCRdb re-analysed the reads in MiXCR, keeping a single row per CDR3 protein. This table holds under 300,000 distinct CDR3 sequences, 12% found once. This sample was taken from a study of T cell repertoires in cytomegalovirus infection. Study-wide context: Signatures in public TCR beta sequences pointed to both CMV infection and matching HLA type.

The study, taken as a whole, reports: Totalled public TCR beta family frequency picked out people who carried CMV plus the relevant HLA. Dominating the ex vivo response were HLA-C-restricted CMV-specific TCR beta clonotypes.

This TCR was recovered from a human donor in good health (CMV status not recorded). Some clones in this sample may be carry-over from other donors' samples. Sequenced input: PBMCs.

DNA for the CDR3: TGTGCCAGCAGGCAGACTAGCGGCGGGGAGCTGTTTTTT. Amino acid sequence: CASRQTSGGELFF. The chain is built from TRBV5-4 and TRBJ2-2, with 9 bases matching TRBD2. This CDR3 spans 13 amino acids. The V gene end was trimmed by 5 bases and the J gene end by 7 bases; junction bases not matched to a gene: 3. Germline V gene lookup returns CDR1 SGHNT and CDR2 YYREEE (reference sequence).